This TCR beta chain was observed in a study of blood T cell repertoires in COVID-19. Overall study context: T cells, B-cell-depleted T cells, or PBMCs supplied cDNA or gDNA.

This table comes from immunoSEQ multiplex PCR, and its TCRdb copy is limited to in-frame clones, with some not included. The sample includes around 100,000 clones, roughly 80% of them seen just once. V was clipped by 2 bases and J by 4 bases, with 5 bases between them. CDR3 length: 12 amino acids. This clone was picked up many times. The sequence was collected from a woman older than 75 with active or convalescent COVID-19. The chain employs TRBV12-3 or TRBV12-4 and TRBJ1-2; D is possibly TRBD1 (5 bases). Sequenced material: peripheral blood. The CDR3 DNA sequence: TGTGCCAGCAGTTTAAGGGGCTATGGCTACACCTTC. Translating gives CASSLRGYGYTF.